The 12 T cell receptor delta chains reported below all come from one sample, sequenced in a study of γδ T cells in repeated Plasmodium falciparum infection. Gammadelta T cells were flow-sorted from PBMC into Vgamma9/Vdelta2+ and Vdelta2-negative populations for bulk analysis. TCRdb ran CATT on the multiplex PCR reads. The sample has approximately 60,000 delta-chain clones, around 1.8% seen once; the top ten hold over 12%. The sample taken for sequencing was gamma-delta T cells from blood. Every receptor here comes from a pool of human donors (malaria-infected and uninfected, not separated).

The sample holds a few counts of this clone. For this DNA, TCRdb reports the protein of a much larger clone, which diverges at residue 9, most likely from a read error; the protein presented here is translated directly from the DNA. In nucleotides, the CDR3 is TGTGCTCTTGGGCCACCAAGCCTTTCTATGGTACTGGGGGGGTCCACGACCGATAAACTCATCTTT. Translation: CALGPPSLSMVLGGSTTDKLIF. V and J are TRDV1 and TRDJ1; 8 bases match TRDD3. TCRdb leaves out the J gene; it was filled in here by matching the DNA to germline. Unmatched junction bases numbered 28, after V lost 5 bases and J lost 2 bases. Looked up from germline, CDR1 is TSWWSYY and CDR2 is QGS. This CDR3 is 22 amino acids long.

Only a few counts were recorded for this clone. TCRdb's entry gives the protein of a much larger clone, which mismatches this DNA's translation at residue 19, likely from a read error; the protein reported here is translated from the DNA. The J gene was not called, though the V gene is TRDV2; the D call of TRDD3 is as the table states it, not checked on the DNA. The CDR3 extends over 21 amino acids. CDR1 and CDR2 from the germline V gene are GEAIGNYY and EKD. CDR3 residues: CACDSPGTGGYAGWDTRQVFF. The DNA of the CDR3 is TGTGCCTGTGACTCCCCGGGAACTGGGGGATACGCGGGATGGGACACCCGACAGGTGTTTTTC.

Remarks on this clone: TCRdb's protein for this DNA is that of a much larger clone and differs from the translation at residue 4, likely a read error; the protein shown is the DNA translation. This sequence joins TRDV1 and TRDJ1, with TRDD3 matching over 7 bases. The CDR3 runs to 13 residues. Germline CDR1 and CDR2: TSWWSYY and QGS. Written as DNA, the CDR3 is TGTGCTCTTAGGGAACACTGGGGCCTTAAACTCATCTTT. Translated, it gives CALREHWGLKLIF.

Many counts were recorded for this clone. CDR3 sequence: CACDTAGYWGSYTDKLIF. CDR3 in DNA: TGTGCCTGTGACACCGCGGGTTACTGGGGGTCGTACACCGATAAACTCATCTTT. The chain employs TRDV2 and TRDJ1, with 8 nucleotides matching TRDD3. The CDR3 sequence is 18 residues long. Looked up from germline, CDR1 is GEAIGNYY and CDR2 is EKD. V shed 0 bases and J 0 bases; nucleotides not matched to a gene: 11.

This clone has ten or more counts. This DNA translates differently at residue 4 from the TCRdb protein, which is that of a much larger clone; a read error is likely, and the protein shown is the DNA's own translation. The J gene is TRDJ1, the V gene TRDV1, with 9 bases identical to TRDD3. V was pared by 7 bases and J by 4 bases, with 16 bases of the junction left unmatched. Germline V gene lookup returns CDR1 TSWWSYY and CDR2 QGS. The CDR3 consists of 17 residues. This chain's CDR3 is CALEDSTGIRYSDKLIF. For the CDR3, the DNA is TGTGCTCTTGAGGATTCTACGGGGATACGATACAGCGATAAACTCATCTTT.

The chain uses TRDV1 and TRDJ1, with 10 bases matching TRDD3. The CDR3 extends over 23 amino acids. V dropped 1 base and J dropped 0; count of bases not matched to a gene: 23. Germline V gene data show CDR1 as TSWWSYY and CDR2 as QGS. CDR3 in DNA: TGTGCTCTTGGGGAACCGTCCTACGGCCCGTACTGGGGGATCCTTCCGTACACCGATAAACTCATCTTT. Its protein product is CALGEPSYGPYWGILPYTDKLIF.

The table lists this clone with many counts. This likely came from a read error, as a far larger clone is one base away. The same CDR3 also results from other DNA sequences found in this sample. Here the CDR3 reads CALGDSPTTEPQPRTGGLPTDKLIF. CDR3 coding DNA: TGTGCTCTTGGGGACTCTCCTACAACGGAACCCCAACCCCGTACTGGGGGATTACCAACCGATAAACTCATCTTC. The chain couples TRDV1 to TRDJ1, with 10 positions matching TRDD3. This CDR3 spans 25 amino acids. The germline CDR1 and CDR2 sequences are TSWWSYY and QGS.

This clone was counted between two and nine times. A far larger clone is one base from this, pointing to a likely read error. This sample also contains other DNA sequences that code for the same CDR3. The chain couples TRDV1 to TRDJ1; the match to TRDD3 covers 7 bases. The CDR3 has 19 amino acids. CDR1 TSWWSYY and CDR2 QGS come from the germline V gene. The CDR3 sequence: CALGVPIPGRGMRSDKLIF. The CDR3 nucleotides are TGTGCTCTTGGGGTACCAATTCCTGGGCGGGGGATGAGAAGCGATAAGCTCATCTTT.

The chain uses TRDV1 and TRDJ1; either TRDD2 or TRDD3 may fit D (5 bases each). TCRdb offers no J gene call, so here the DNA was matched to germline to obtain one. The CDR3 consists of 16 residues. Looked up from germline, CDR1 is TSWWSYY and CDR2 is QGS. Trimming removed 7 bases at V and 2 bases at J, with 20 bases between. This CDR3 reads CALVDRITVPTDKLIF. Written as DNA, the CDR3 is TGTGCTCTTGTGGACCGGATAACCGTTCCTACCGATAAACTCATCTTT.

This clone showed up just a few times. A far larger clone lies a single base away; this is likely a read error. Other DNA sequences in the same sample also yield this CDR3. V is TRDV3 and J is TRDJ3; 7 nucleotides agree with TRDD3. CDR1 is TVYSNPD and CDR2 is GDNSRS in the germline V gene (reference sequence). This CDR3 comprises 26 residues. V lost 1 base and J lost 0; bases outside the gene matches: 33. This chain's CDR3 is CAFNDLTLFETTDVGDSSWDTRQMFF. The CDR3 nucleotides read TGTGCCTTTAACGATCTAACCCTCTTCGAGACTACTGATGTGGGGGACAGCTCCTGGGACACCCGACAGATGTTTTTC.

Comments on this clone: Since a far larger clone is one base different, this is likely a read error. Different DNA sequences within this sample yield the same CDR3. The chain recombines TRDV1 with TRDJ1, with a weak D call TRDD3 (6 bases). This CDR3 region has 21 residues. The V gene lost 5 bases and the J gene lost 2 bases, with 33 bases spanning the gap. From germline, CDR1 is TSWWSYY and CDR2 QGS. The CDR3 DNA reads as TGTGCTCTTGGGCCGCCCTGGGGACGATGGGGGGGCGCGGGGGAAACCGATAAACTCATCTTT. Encoded protein: CALGPPWGRWGGAGETDKLIF.

This clone was seen more than once but under ten times. This is likely an artifact of a read error, given a far larger clone one base away. Other DNA sequences in the sample encode the same CDR3. V and J are TRDV1 and TRDJ1, with D perhaps TRDD2 (6 bases). The length of the CDR3 is 21 residues. Germline CDR1 TSWWSYY, CDR2 QGS. Trimming pared 1 base from V and 8 bases from J, leaving 35 bases between. The CDR3 protein is CALGERKPYGPSTILPSKLIF. In DNA, the CDR3 is TGTGCTCTTGGGGAACGTAAGCCCTACGGACCTTCCACTATACTCCCGTCAAAACTCATCTTT.